The 28 T cell receptor beta chains presented below share a single source sample, sequenced in a study of blood T cell repertoires in COVID-19. Some clones are missing from TCRdb's copy, which holds only in-frame ones; the method was immunoSEQ multiplex PCR. In the table there are about 140,000 clones, about 85% of which are singletons. Sequencing was done on a sample of peripheral blood. The receptor source for this set is a human donor in a cohort sampled during active COVID-19.

This chain uses TRBV7-3 with TRBJ1-6, with unresolved D. Germline V gives CDR1 SGHTA, CDR2 FQGTGA. The CDR3 sequence is 13 residues long. The germline V and J ends were trimmed by 2 bases and 6 bases, with 5 bases remaining between them. The CDR3: CASSLWANSPLHF. The CDR3 DNA reads TGTGCCAGCAGCTTATGGGCTAATTCACCCCTCCACTTT.

As concerns this clone: This sample also contains other DNA sequences that code for the same CDR3. The chain is built from TRBV18 and TRBJ2-5; D gene unclear. With 6 bases removed from V and 2 bases from J, the gap between germline ends came to 10 bases. Germline lookup yields CDR1 KGHSH and CDR2 LQKENI. The CDR3 contains 13 residues. CDR3 protein: CASSLGLQETQYF. The CDR3 DNA sequence: TGTGCCAGCTCCCTTGGGCTGCAAGAGACCCAGTACTTC.

This sequence joins TRBV19 and TRBJ2-1; weak D call: TRBD2 (5 bases). Germline V lookup: CDR1 LNHDA, CDR2 SQIVND (reference sequence). The CDR3 consists of 12 residues. Trimming removed 6 bases at V and 6 bases at J, with 9 bases between. CDR3 protein: CASRGSVNEQFF. The CDR3 DNA is TGTGCCAGTAGGGGTAGCGTCAATGAGCAGTTCTTC.

This clone appeared a single time. The V and J genes are TRBV11-3 and TRBJ2-1, with TRBD1 matching 9 bases. Germline V gene data show CDR1 as SGHNT and CDR2 as YENEEA. The junction had 8 bases not matched to a gene; V was cut back by 5 bases and J by 9 bases. This CDR3 comprises 14 residues. CDR3 coding DNA: TGTGCCAGCAGCCCACTTACAGGGGGCGGTGAGCAGTTCTTC. Its protein is CASSPLTGGGEQFF.

This chain links TRBV27 with TRBJ2-2, with a tentative D call TRBD2 (6 bases). The CDR3 is 17 residues long. Germline-derived CDR1 and CDR2 are MNHEY and SMNVEV (reference sequence). Deletions cut 3 bases from V and 5 bases from J, with 19 bases between. The CDR3 is CASSFSLEGGRTGELFF. CDR3 coding DNA: TGTGCCAGCAGTTTCTCTTTGGAGGGAGGAAGGACCGGGGAGCTGTTTTTT.

The chain combines TRBV5-1 with TRBJ2-1; possibly TRBD1 for D (6 bases). In germline, CDR1 is SGHRS, CDR2 YFSETQ. V was trimmed by 4 bases and J by 1 base, leaving 12 bases between them. The CDR3 consists of 15 residues. The CDR3 coding sequence is TGCGCCAGCAGCCCCGACAGGCTATCCTACAATGAGCAGTTCTTC. Protein sequence: CASSPDRLSYNEQFF.

This clone has more than one count but fewer than ten. At one boundary the junction diverges from the germline segment, which might be a read error. V is TRBV28 and J is TRBJ1-2, with D maybe TRBD1 (6 bases). CDR1 and CDR2 from the germline V gene are MDHEN and SYDVKM. The CDR3 extends over 14 amino acids. In DNA, the CDR3 is TGTGCCAGCAGCCGCCCGGGGGGCAACTTTGGCTACACCTTC. It encodes CASSRPGGNFGYTF.

The chain links TRBV18 to TRBJ2-1; 7 bases match TRBD1. This CDR3 comprises 14 residues. Germline CDR1 reads KGHSH; CDR2 reads LQKENI. Losses at the gene ends were 9 bases for V and 7 bases for J; bases not matched to a gene: 12. The CDR3 sequence: CASTGTEVSNEQFF. The CDR3 nucleotides read TGTGCCAGTACCGGGACAGAGGTATCGAATGAGCAGTTCTTC.

This clone has a count of ten or more. Here the CDR3 reads CASSPGTSGISYEQYF. The CDR3 DNA is TGTGCCAGCAGTCCCGGGACTAGCGGGATCTCCTACGAGCAGTACTTC. This chain joins TRBV6-2 or TRBV6-3 and TRBJ2-7; 13 bases are shared with TRBD2. Trimming took 5 bases from V and 0 from J; bases not matched to a gene: 4. Germline V gene sequence: CDR1 MNHEY, CDR2 SVGEGT. The CDR3 has 16 residues.

The V gene is TRBV18, the J gene TRBJ2-5; 7 nucleotides match TRBD2. Germline V gene lookup returns CDR1 KGHSH and CDR2 LQKENI. This CDR3 comprises 13 residues. After removal of 3 bases from V and 4 bases from J, the junction contained 2 bases not matched to a gene. CDR3 in amino acids: CASSPGEGETQYF. CDR3 nucleotide sequence: TGTGCCAGCTCACCGGGGGAGGGAGAGACCCAGTACTTC.

This chain joins TRBV5-1 and TRBJ2-3; possibly TRBD2 for D (6 bases). V was clipped by 3 bases and J by 1 base, with 15 bases between them. The CDR3 covers 16 residues. Germline CDR1 and CDR2: SGHRS and YFSETQ. Here the CDR3 reads CASSSRRDFGTDTQYF. The CDR3 coding sequence is TGCGCCAGCAGCTCGAGGCGGGACTTCGGCACAGATACGCAGTATTTT.

The chain carries TRBV6-5 and TRBJ1-2; 9 bases fit TRBD1. There are 14 residues in the CDR3. V shed 6 bases and J 2 bases; nucleotides not matched to a gene: 4. Germline lookup yields CDR1 MNHEY and CDR2 SVGAGI. CDR3 DNA: TGTGCCAGCAGACCCGGGACAGGGAACTATGGCTACACCTTC. This translates into CASRPGTGNYGYTF.

This sequence joins TRBV27 and TRBJ2-1; TRBD2 agrees at 13 bases. The CDR3 has 17 amino acids. Germline trimming cut 6 bases from V and 6 bases from J; bases unmatched to any gene: 11. Germline CDR1 is MNHEY and CDR2 is SMNVEV (reference sequence). The CDR3 sequence: CASSPALLAGGSNEQFF. The CDR3, as DNA: TGTGCCAGCAGCCCGGCCCTACTAGCGGGAGGGTCCAATGAGCAGTTCTTC.

V gene TRBV9 combines with J gene TRBJ1-2; D is perhaps TRBD1 (6 bases). Germline loops: CDR1 SGDLS, CDR2 YYNGEE. Deletions cut 0 bases from V and 5 bases from J, with 26 bases between. This CDR3 has 19 residues. The CDR3 DNA reads TGTGCCAGCAGCGTAGAGGGAGGGGTTAGACAGGAGGGCCCTTATGGCTACACCTTC. This codes for CASSVEGGVRQEGPYGYTF.

The chain links TRBV9 to TRBJ2-1, with D perhaps TRBD2 (5 bases). With 9 bases removed from V and 3 bases from J, the gap between germline ends came to 13 bases. Germline assignment: CDR1 SGDLS and CDR2 YYNGEE. The CDR3 is made up of 13 amino acids. The DNA for the CDR3 is TGTGCCACGGCGGGCCCTGTCTACAATGAGCAGTTCTTC. This codes for CATAGPVYNEQFF.

This clone was picked up one time. This chain uses TRBV28 with TRBJ2-4, with TRBD1 identical over 8 bases. Per the germline V gene, CDR1 is MDHEN and CDR2 is SYDVKM. The ends lost 3 bases at V and 5 bases at J; junction bases unmatched: 9. This CDR3 has 16 residues. The chain's CDR3 is CASSLYGGQAENIQYF. In DNA form, the CDR3 reads TGTGCCAGCAGTTTGTATGGGGGACAGGCTGAAAACATTCAGTACTTC. Variable domain in full (rest from reference TRBV28 and TRBJ2-4): DVKVTQSSRYLVKRTGEKVFLECVQDMDHENMFWYRQDPGLGLRLIYFSYDVKMKEKGDIPEGYSVSREKKERFSLILESASTNQTSMYLCASSLYGGQAENIQYFGAGTRLSVL.

The genes are TRBV6-5 and TRBJ2-5; D gene uncertain. The V end was cut by 4 bases, the J end by 2 bases, with 8 bases between. The CDR3 has 13 amino acids. CDR1 and CDR2 (germline): MNHEY, SVGAGI. The CDR3, as DNA: TGTGCCAGCAGTTTCGCAGGACAAGAGACCCAGTACTTC. Its protein is CASSFAGQETQYF.

The chain's CDR3 is CSVPMGGLNTEAFF. As DNA, the CDR3 is TGCAGCGTCCCAATGGGGGGTTTGAACACTGAAGCTTTCTTT. The chain carries TRBV29-1 and TRBJ1-1; a weak D match, TRBD1 (5 bases). Germline loops: CDR1 SQVTM, CDR2 ANQGSEA. This CDR3 is 14 amino acids long. V lost 6 bases and J lost 0, with 14 bases in between.

V usage is TRBV15 and J usage is TRBJ2-4; 7 nucleotides align to TRBD2. Germline V gene lookup returns CDR1 LNHNV and CDR2 YYDKDF (reference sequence). Trimming cost V 3 bases and J 4 bases; bases outside gene matches: 6. CDR3 length equals 15 residues. The CDR3 loop is CATSRGGDYKNIQYF. The CDR3 nucleotides read TGTGCCACCAGCAGGGGTGGGGACTATAAAAACATTCAGTACTTC.

This chain links TRBV7-3 with TRBJ2-1, with 7 bases that match TRBD2. Germline V CDR1 and CDR2: SGHTA, FQGTGA. V lost 4 bases and J lost 9; bases outside the gene matches: 3. The CDR3 is 12 amino acids. CDR3 in DNA: TGTGCCAGCAGCTCCCAGCGGGGTGAGCAGTTCTTC. Its translation is CASSSQRGEQFF.

V is TRBV11-2 and J is TRBJ1-1; no firm D call. V shed 2 bases and J shed 1 base, with 8 bases lying between them. This CDR3 has 14 residues. Germline assignment: CDR1 SGHAT and CDR2 FQNNGV. CDR3 loop: CASSLLAENTEAFF. Here the CDR3 DNA reads TGTGCCAGCAGCTTATTGGCTGAGAACACTGAAGCTTTCTTT.

The J gene is TRBJ1-1, the V gene TRBV6-5; D is ambiguous. The CDR3 is 11 amino acids. The germline V gene has CDR1 MNHEY and CDR2 SVGAGI. Trimming stripped 6 bases from V and 3 bases from J, with 5 bases between. CDR3 DNA sequence: TGTGCCAGCAGCCAGTACACTGAAGCTTTCTTT. As protein: CASSQYTEAFF.

This chain uses TRBV7-8 with TRBJ1-5; D is undetermined. Germline V gene sequence: CDR1 SGHVS, CDR2 FQNEAQ. Trimming shortened V by 3 bases and J by 8 bases, and 11 bases separated the two germline ends. This CDR3 has 13 amino acids. The CDR3 spells CASSFTELKPQHF. CDR3 DNA sequence: TGTGCCAGCAGCTTCACTGAGCTGAAGCCCCAGCATTTT. The whole variable domain, filled in from reference TRBV7-8 and TRBJ1-5, reads GAGVSQSPRYKVAKRGQDVALRCDPISGHVSLFWYQQALGQGPEFLTYFQNEAQLDKSGLPSDRFFAERPEGSVSTLKIQRTQQEDSAVYLCASSFTELKPQHFGDGTRLSIL.

The chain joins TRBV2 to TRBJ1-1; possible D gene TRBD1, 6 bases. The ends were cut back, 7 bases at V and 1 base at J, with 16 bases in the middle. The germline V gene has CDR1 SNHLY and CDR2 FYNNEI. The CDR3 loop spans 15 amino acids. This CDR3 is CASKGLRTENTEAFF. DNA of the CDR3: TGTGCCAGCAAGGGTCTCCGGACAGAGAACACTGAAGCTTTCTTT.

The chain carries TRBV7-2 and TRBJ2-1, with D tentatively TRBD2 (6 bases). Per germline, CDR1 SGHTA and CDR2 FQGNSA. The CDR3 is 15 residues long. Trimming shortened V by 4 bases and J by 14 bases, and 24 bases separated the two germline ends. DNA for the CDR3: TGTGCCAGCAGCTCCTCTAGCGCCACCGTCGGTCACGAGTTCTTC. Its protein product is CASSSSSATVGHEFF.

V and J are TRBV2 and TRBJ2-1, with 7 bases fitting TRBD1. Losses at the gene ends were 6 bases for V and 9 bases for J; bases not matched to a gene: 5. Looked up from germline, CDR1 is SNHLY and CDR2 is FYNNEI. This CDR3 has 12 amino acids. CDR3 amino acids: CASRNQGVEQFF. CDR3 nucleotides: TGTGCCAGCAGGAACCAGGGGGTTGAGCAGTTCTTC.

The chain employs TRBV27 and TRBJ2-7; 7 bases fit TRBD2. The CDR3 covers 13 residues. CDR1 and CDR2 (germline): MNHEY, SMNVEV (reference sequence). With V trimmed by 2 bases and J by 5 bases, 3 bases remained unmatched. Here the CDR3 DNA reads TGTGCCAGCAGTTTAGCCGGGGGGAACGAGCAGTACTTC. Protein: CASSLAGGNEQYF.

The chain has TRBV18 and TRBJ2-1, with D tentatively TRBD2 (7 bases). The length of the CDR3 is 16 residues. V lost 2 bases and J 3 bases, leaving 14 bases between the germline ends. CDR1 is KGHSH and CDR2 is LQKENI in the germline V gene. This CDR3 reads CASSPREGVVYNEQFF. CDR3 DNA: TGTGCCAGCTCACCAAGGGAGGGGGTAGTCTACAATGAGCAGTTCTTC.